This TCR beta chain was sequenced for a study of OX40 agonist ivuxolimab in advanced cancers. Method: immunoSEQ multiplex PCR; TCRdb's copy keeps in-frame clones and lacks some. The sample has approximately 47,000 clones, nearly 95% seen once. Per germline, CDR1 SNHLY and CDR2 FYNNEI. CDR3 size: 16 residues. V gave up 3 bases and J gave up 2 bases; unmatched junction bases: 8. This sequence originates from an adult with an advanced solid tumor such as melanoma, head and neck, liver or kidney cancer. Specimen: CD4+ or CD8+ T cells sorted from blood, collected in a trial of the OX40 agonist ivuxolimab. V gene TRBV2 combines with J gene TRBJ2-3; 7 positions match TRBD2. This CDR3 is CASSERSSGPTDTQYF. CDR3 nucleotides: TGTGCCAGCAGTGAGAGGTCTAGCGGACCCACAGATACGCAGTATTTT.